The 29 T cell receptor beta chains given below trace back to one sample, sequenced in a study of identical twins. TCRdb passed the 5' RACE reads through MiXCR, listing each CDR3 protein once. This sample has 520,000 or so distinct CDR3 sequences, with about 20% found just once. The data also belong to a second study, concerning T cells expressing NK-cell markers.

Sequencing input: CD4+ T cells sorted from blood. Source of these receptors: a woman between 18 and 30 years old in good health.

This rearrangement joins TRBV7-8 to TRBJ2-7; D might be TRBD2 (5 bases). The V gene lost 3 bases and the J gene lost 2 bases, with 8 bases spanning the gap. Germline V gene lookup returns CDR1 SGHVS and CDR2 FQNEAQ. The CDR3 is 13 amino acids. The CDR3 DNA reads TGTGCCAGCAGCTTTGCCGGGACCTACGAGCAGTACTTC. Translation gives CASSFAGTYEQYF.

This chain connects TRBV5-4 to TRBJ2-5, with D tentatively TRBD1 (5 bases). Germline CDR1 reads SGHNT; CDR2 reads YYREEE (reference sequence). Trimming pared 0 bases from V and 2 bases from J, leaving 14 bases between. The CDR3 is made up of 16 amino acids. CDR3 protein: CASSLGTGSGQETQYF. CDR3 bases: TGTGCCAGCAGCTTGGGAACAGGAAGTGGGCAAGAGACCCAGTACTTC.

The table lists this clonotype with a few counts. The V call is TRBV30, the J call TRBJ1-2; 8 nucleotides align to TRBD1. Germline values: CDR1 GTSNPN, CDR2 SVGIG (reference sequence). Losses at the gene ends were 4 bases for V and 6 bases for J; bases not matched to a gene: 1. The CDR3 is made up of 11 amino acids. CDR3 amino acids: CAWKTGDGYTF. The CDR3 DNA is TGTGCCTGGAAGACAGGGGATGGCTACACCTTC. Combining the CDR3 with reference TRBV30 and TRBJ1-2 gives the whole variable domain SQTIHQWPATLVQPVGSPLSLECTVEGTSNPNLYWYRQAAGRGLQLLFYSVGIGQISSEVPQNLSASRPQDRQFILSSKKLLLSDSGFYLCAWKTGDGYTFGSGTRLTVV.

This clonotype was seen at least ten times. The chain is built from TRBV5-1 and TRBJ1-3; D remains ambiguous. CDR1 SGHRS and CDR2 YFSETQ come from the germline V gene. The V end was cut by 0 bases, the J end by 3 bases, with 4 bases between. The CDR3 has 13 amino acids. This CDR3 reads CASSLDNGNTIYF. In DNA, the CDR3 is TGCGCCAGCAGCTTGGATAATGGAAACACCATATATTTT.

The CDR3 DNA is TGTGCCAGCAGTTACGTAGGGCTAGCGGGGAACAATGAGCAGTTCTTC. It codes for CASSYVGLAGNNEQFF. The gene calls are TRBV6-5 and TRBJ2-1; 9 bases agree with TRBD2. There are 16 residues in the CDR3. With 2 bases clipped from V and 5 bases from J, the junction kept 7 bases outside the gene matches. Looked up from germline, CDR1 is MNHEY and CDR2 is SVGAGI.

This clonotype turned up a few times. The chain combines TRBV4-1 with TRBJ1-3, with D uncertain. The V end was cut by 0 bases, the J end by 2 bases, with 2 bases between. There are 13 residues in the CDR3. The V gene's germline CDR1 is MGHRA and CDR2 YSYEKL. The CDR3: CASSQDAGNTIYF. The CDR3 nucleotides are TGCGCCAGCAGCCAAGATGCTGGAAACACCATATATTTT.

This clonotype was seen a handful of times. The V call is TRBV20-1, the J call TRBJ1-2; 7 bases match TRBD1. CDR3 length: 15 residues. The germline V gene has CDR1 DFQATT and CDR2 SNEGSKA (reference sequence). V shed 4 bases and J 3 bases; nucleotides not matched to a gene: 11. The CDR3 DNA reads TGCAGTGCTATACTGGACAGGTCCAAGGACTATGGCTACACCTTC. Translated, it gives CSAILDRSKDYGYTF.

J is TRBJ2-1 and V is TRBV20-1; D unresolved. Germline V gives CDR1 DFQATT, CDR2 SNEGSKA (reference sequence). The V gene lost 3 bases and the J gene lost 8 bases, with 17 bases spanning the gap. The CDR3 has 14 amino acids. Written as DNA, the CDR3 is TGCAGTGCTAGGAACCCGCAGTCAGGTCATGAGCAGTTCTTC. Translation gives CSARNPQSGHEQFF.

The chain links TRBV5-1 to TRBJ1-1; D is unclear. Trimming removed 0 bases at V and 6 bases at J, with 12 bases between. Germline CDR1 SGHRS, CDR2 YFSETQ. The CDR3 length is 14 residues. The CDR3 sequence is CASSLGVVYAEAFF. The CDR3 DNA follows: TGCGCCAGCAGCTTGGGGGTGGTTTACGCTGAAGCTTTCTTT.

This chain links TRBV10-3 with TRBJ1-1, with 7 positions matching TRBD1. V dropped 2 bases and J dropped 6; count of bases not matched to a gene: 12. Germline V gene lookup returns CDR1 ENHRY and CDR2 SYGVKD. The CDR3 runs to 16 residues. CDR3 sequence reads: CAISEPEQGSGAEAFF. CDR3 sequence (DNA): TGTGCCATCAGTGAGCCCGAACAGGGGTCGGGGGCTGAAGCTTTCTTT.

This rearrangement joins TRBV12-3 or TRBV12-4 to TRBJ2-3; no firm D call. V was shortened by 11 bases and J by 2 bases, with 20 bases between the two germline ends. This CDR3 spans 15 amino acids. Here the CDR3 DNA reads TGTGCCCCCCTAGTTTTTGGTTTTTCCACAGATACGCAGTATTTT. It yields the protein CAPLVFGFSTDTQYF.

The chain couples TRBV10-3 to TRBJ2-7; TRBD1 aligns across 7 bases. This CDR3 contains 12 residues. Per germline, CDR1 ENHRY and CDR2 SYGVKD. J gave up 4 bases and V 5 bases, and 2 bases lay outside the gene matches. The CDR3 is CAISSRGYEQYF. CDR3 DNA sequence: TGTGCCATCAGTTCCAGGGGGTACGAGCAGTACTTC.

The chain has TRBV20-1 and TRBJ1-2; possibly TRBD1 for D (6 bases). V lost 6 bases, J lost 5 bases, and 16 bases lay in between. Germline CDR1 reads DFQATT; CDR2 reads SNEGSKA (reference sequence). CDR3 length: 13 amino acids. This CDR3 reads CSAPDRKAYGYTF. The CDR3 DNA reads as TGCAGTGCCCCGGACAGAAAAGCATATGGCTACACCTTC.

The chain joins TRBV2 to TRBJ2-1, with 12 bases fitting TRBD2. Germline V CDR1 and CDR2: SNHLY, FYNNEI. V lost 11 bases, J lost 7 bases, and 21 bases stayed unmatched. CDR3 size: 18 residues. The CDR3 loop is CAFSGTFRLAGVRNEQFF. CDR3 DNA sequence: TGTGCCTTCAGTGGCACCTTCCGACTAGCGGGAGTTAGAAATGAGCAGTTCTTC.

J is TRBJ2-3 and V is TRBV19; 9 nucleotides match TRBD2. CDR1 is LNHDA, CDR2 SQIVND, per germline (reference sequence). With 9 bases clipped from V and 3 bases from J, the junction kept 4 bases outside the gene matches. The CDR3 has 13 amino acids. The CDR3 spells CASLAGVTDTQYF. The CDR3 DNA is TGTGCCAGCTTAGCGGGAGTAACAGATACGCAGTATTTT.

This clonotype was seen a handful of times. The chain recombines TRBV20-1 with TRBJ2-7; TRBD1 agrees at 7 bases. This CDR3 contains 14 residues. V trimming: 6 bases; J trimming: 0 bases; junction bases outside the gene matches: 8. Germline assignment: CDR1 DFQATT and CDR2 SNEGSKA (reference sequence). The CDR3: CSAPPGQYSYEQYF. CDR3 DNA sequence: TGCAGTGCCCCCCCGGGACAGTACTCCTACGAGCAGTACTTC.

In this sample, this clonotype turned up a few times. This rearrangement joins TRBV27 to TRBJ1-2, with a tentative D call TRBD1 (6 bases). Trimming took off 5 bases at V and 5 bases at J, with 15 bases between the two ends. The CDR3 is 14 residues long. Germline V gene sequence: CDR1 MNHEY, CDR2 SMNVEV (reference sequence). The DNA of the CDR3 is TGTGCCAGCAGTCCACGGTCAGGGGTATATGGCTACACCTTC. This codes for CASSPRSGVYGYTF.

The chain couples TRBV4-3 to TRBJ2-7; D possibly corresponds to TRBD1 (5 bases). This CDR3 has 16 amino acids. Germline V lookup: CDR1 LGHNA, CDR2 YSLEER. V lost 0 bases, J lost 7 bases, and 19 bases lay in between. The CDR3 DNA sequence: TGCGCCAGCAGCCAAGATCTCACAGGTACCTACGGGGAGCAGTACTTC. This encodes CASSQDLTGTYGEQYF.

This chain connects TRBV10-3 to TRBJ2-3; weak D call: TRBD1 (5 bases). CDR1 is ENHRY, CDR2 SYGVKD, per germline. The CDR3 sequence is 13 residues long. V was trimmed by 8 bases and J by 2 bases, leaving 11 bases between them. This chain's CDR3 is CAIARVITDTQYF. In DNA form, the CDR3 reads TGTGCCATCGCCAGGGTAATCACAGATACGCAGTATTTT.

This chain joins TRBV20-1 and TRBJ1-2; D unresolved. Germline values: CDR1 DFQATT, CDR2 SNEGSKA (reference sequence). V lost 7 bases and J lost 2, with 8 bases in between. There are 11 residues in the CDR3. CDR3 residues: CSVTENYGYTF. CDR3 nucleotide sequence: TGCAGTGTGACGGAGAACTATGGCTACACCTTC.

The chain couples TRBV6-8 to TRBJ2-7, with TRBD2 identical over 14 bases. The V gene's germline CDR1 is MNHGY and CDR2 SAAAGT. This CDR3 is 18 amino acids long. V dropped 6 bases and J dropped 0; count of bases not matched to a gene: 10. The CDR3 DNA reads TGTGCCAGCAGCCCCTGGACTAGCGGGGGGCCTCACTCCTACGAGCAGTACTTC. Its protein product is CASSPWTSGGPHSYEQYF.

This clonotype was detected a few times. The rearrangement uses TRBV20-1 and TRBJ2-7; D possibly corresponds to TRBD1 (5 bases). V lost 6 bases to trimming and J lost 5 bases, with 23 bases between them. The CDR3 is made up of 15 amino acids. Per germline, CDR1 DFQATT and CDR2 SNEGSKA (reference sequence). CDR3 sequence reads: CSAPPGNLGMDEQYF. The CDR3 nucleotides read TGCAGTGCCCCCCCAGGGAACCTGGGGATGGACGAGCAGTACTTC.

The chain links TRBV5-1 to TRBJ2-1, with TRBD2 matching over 12 bases. Germline V lookup: CDR1 SGHRS, CDR2 YFSETQ. The length of the CDR3 is 17 residues. V was clipped by 4 bases and J by 0 bases; unmatched bases: 5. This CDR3 reads CASSRTSGTYSYNEQFF. For the CDR3, the DNA is TGCGCCAGCAGCAGGACTAGCGGGACTTACTCCTACAATGAGCAGTTCTTC.

This chain uses TRBV20-1 with TRBJ2-7, with D perhaps matching TRBD2 (5 bases). This CDR3 contains 12 residues. V dropped 4 bases and J dropped 3 bases, with 10 bases sitting between them. In germline, CDR1 is DFQATT, CDR2 SNEGSKA (reference sequence). The CDR3, as DNA: TGCAGTGCTACCGAGCGGAACTACGAGCAGTACTTC. It translates to CSATERNYEQYF.

A word on this clonotype: At one end, the junction sequence differs from germline, possibly due to a read error. V and J are TRBV12-3 or TRBV12-4 and TRBJ2-3; 9 positions match TRBD2. The CDR3 extends over 18 amino acids. The CDR3 spells CACSLMVAVAGDTDTQYF. CDR3 DNA sequence: TGTGCCTGCAGTTTAATGGTGGCGGTAGCGGGGGACACAGATACGCAGTATTTT.

This clonotype was seen a few times. The chain employs TRBV18 and TRBJ2-1, with no clear D. The ends were cut back, 2 bases at V and 4 bases at J, with 3 bases in the middle. This CDR3 has 12 residues. Germline values: CDR1 KGHSH, CDR2 LQKENI. The CDR3 reads CASSPYYNEQFF. CDR3 bases: TGTGCCAGCTCACCATATTACAATGAGCAGTTCTTC.

This clonotype was counted between two and nine times. The CDR3 here is CSAWTGTGAEAFF. Written as DNA, the CDR3 is TGCAGTGCTTGGACCGGGACAGGGGCTGAAGCTTTCTTT. This chain connects TRBV20-1 to TRBJ1-1; 10 bases line up with TRBD1. CDR3 size: 13 residues. With V trimmed by 5 bases and J by 6 bases, 6 bases remained unmatched. Germline V gives CDR1 DFQATT, CDR2 SNEGSKA (reference sequence).

This rearrangement joins TRBV10-3 to TRBJ2-7; tentatively, D is TRBD1 (9 bases). Between the trimmed V and J ends, which lost 5 bases and 5 bases, there was a span of 16 bases. The CDR3 consists of 14 residues. CDR1 is ENHRY and CDR2 is SYGVKD in the germline V gene. The CDR3 sequence: CAISTGGGRNEQYF. The CDR3 DNA reads TGTGCCATCAGTACAGGGGGCGGGAGGAACGAGCAGTACTTC.

The J gene is TRBJ1-1, the V gene TRBV7-2, with TRBD1 as a possible D gene (5 bases). This CDR3 comprises 14 residues. The V gene lost 3 bases and the J gene lost 3 bases, with 11 bases spanning the gap. Germline V gene sequence: CDR1 SGHTA, CDR2 FQGNSA. The CDR3 nucleotides are TGTGCCAGCAGCTTCCGGGGGGAGCACACTGAAGCTTTCTTT. Translating gives CASSFRGEHTEAFF.